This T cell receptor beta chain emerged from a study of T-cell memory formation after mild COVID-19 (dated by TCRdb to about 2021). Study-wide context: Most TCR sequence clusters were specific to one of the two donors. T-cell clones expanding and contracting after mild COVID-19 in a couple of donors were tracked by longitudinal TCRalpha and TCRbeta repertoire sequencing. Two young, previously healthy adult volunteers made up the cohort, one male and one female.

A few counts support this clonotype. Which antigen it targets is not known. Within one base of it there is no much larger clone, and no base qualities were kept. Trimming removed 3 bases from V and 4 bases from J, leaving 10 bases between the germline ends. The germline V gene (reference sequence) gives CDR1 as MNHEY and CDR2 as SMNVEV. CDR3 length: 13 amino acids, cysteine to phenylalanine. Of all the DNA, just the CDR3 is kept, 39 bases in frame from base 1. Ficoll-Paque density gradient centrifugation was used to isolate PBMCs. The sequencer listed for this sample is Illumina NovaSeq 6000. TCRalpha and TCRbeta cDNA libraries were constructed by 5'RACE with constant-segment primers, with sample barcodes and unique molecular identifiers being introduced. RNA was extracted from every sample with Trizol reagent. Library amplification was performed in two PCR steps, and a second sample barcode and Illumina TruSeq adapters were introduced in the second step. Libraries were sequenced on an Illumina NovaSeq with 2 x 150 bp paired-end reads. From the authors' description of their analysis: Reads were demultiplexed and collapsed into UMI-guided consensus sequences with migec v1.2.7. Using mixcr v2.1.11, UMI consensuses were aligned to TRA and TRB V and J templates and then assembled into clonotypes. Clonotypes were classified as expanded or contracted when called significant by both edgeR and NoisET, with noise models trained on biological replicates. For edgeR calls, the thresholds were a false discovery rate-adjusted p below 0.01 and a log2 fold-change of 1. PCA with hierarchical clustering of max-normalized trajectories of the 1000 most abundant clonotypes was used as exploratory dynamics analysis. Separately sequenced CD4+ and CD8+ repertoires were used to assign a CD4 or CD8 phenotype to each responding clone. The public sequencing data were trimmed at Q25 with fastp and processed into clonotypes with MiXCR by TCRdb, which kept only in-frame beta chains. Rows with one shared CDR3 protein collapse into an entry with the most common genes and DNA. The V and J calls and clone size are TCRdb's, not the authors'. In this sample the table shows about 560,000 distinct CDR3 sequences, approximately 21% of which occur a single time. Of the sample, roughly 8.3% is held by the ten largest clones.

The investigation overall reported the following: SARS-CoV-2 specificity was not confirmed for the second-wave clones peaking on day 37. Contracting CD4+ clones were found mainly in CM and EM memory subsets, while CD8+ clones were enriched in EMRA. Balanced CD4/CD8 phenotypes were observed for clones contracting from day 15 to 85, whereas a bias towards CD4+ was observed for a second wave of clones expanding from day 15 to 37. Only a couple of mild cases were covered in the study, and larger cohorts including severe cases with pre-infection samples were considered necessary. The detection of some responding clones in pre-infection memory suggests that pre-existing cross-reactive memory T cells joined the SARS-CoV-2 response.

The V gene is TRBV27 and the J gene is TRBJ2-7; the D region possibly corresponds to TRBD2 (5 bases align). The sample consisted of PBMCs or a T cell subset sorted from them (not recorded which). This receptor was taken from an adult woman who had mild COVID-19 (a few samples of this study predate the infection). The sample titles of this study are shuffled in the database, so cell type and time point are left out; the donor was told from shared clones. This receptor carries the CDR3 CASSLRVPYEQYF. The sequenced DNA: TGTGCCAGCAGTTTGAGGGTACCATACGAGCAGTACTTC.